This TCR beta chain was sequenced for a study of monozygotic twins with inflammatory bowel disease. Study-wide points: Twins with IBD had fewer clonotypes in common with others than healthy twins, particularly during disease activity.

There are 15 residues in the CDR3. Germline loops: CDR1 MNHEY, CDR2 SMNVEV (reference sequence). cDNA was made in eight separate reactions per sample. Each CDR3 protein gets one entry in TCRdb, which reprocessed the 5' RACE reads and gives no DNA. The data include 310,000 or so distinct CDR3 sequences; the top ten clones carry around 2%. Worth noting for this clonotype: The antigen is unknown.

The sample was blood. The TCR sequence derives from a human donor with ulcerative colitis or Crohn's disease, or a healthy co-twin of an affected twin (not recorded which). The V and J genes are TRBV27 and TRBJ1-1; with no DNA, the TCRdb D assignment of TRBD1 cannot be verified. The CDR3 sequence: CASSLATGVFTEAFF.